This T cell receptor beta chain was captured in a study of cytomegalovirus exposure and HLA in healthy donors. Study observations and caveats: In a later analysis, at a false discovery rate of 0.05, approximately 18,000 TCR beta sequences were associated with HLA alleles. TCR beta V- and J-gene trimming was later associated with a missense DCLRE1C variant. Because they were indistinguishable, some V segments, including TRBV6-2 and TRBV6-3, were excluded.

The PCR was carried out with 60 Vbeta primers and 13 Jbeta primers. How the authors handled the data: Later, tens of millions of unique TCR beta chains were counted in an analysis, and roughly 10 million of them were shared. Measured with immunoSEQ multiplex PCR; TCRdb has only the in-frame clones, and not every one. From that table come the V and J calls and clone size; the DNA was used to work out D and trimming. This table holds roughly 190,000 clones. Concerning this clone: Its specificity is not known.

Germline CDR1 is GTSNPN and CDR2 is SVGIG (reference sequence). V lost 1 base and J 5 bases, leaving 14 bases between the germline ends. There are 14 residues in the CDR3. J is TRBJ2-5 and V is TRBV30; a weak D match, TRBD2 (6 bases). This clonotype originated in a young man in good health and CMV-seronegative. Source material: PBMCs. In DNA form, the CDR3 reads TGTGCCTGGAGTGCCTCCGGGACTCGGGAGACCCAGTACTTC. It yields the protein CAWSASGTRETQYF.